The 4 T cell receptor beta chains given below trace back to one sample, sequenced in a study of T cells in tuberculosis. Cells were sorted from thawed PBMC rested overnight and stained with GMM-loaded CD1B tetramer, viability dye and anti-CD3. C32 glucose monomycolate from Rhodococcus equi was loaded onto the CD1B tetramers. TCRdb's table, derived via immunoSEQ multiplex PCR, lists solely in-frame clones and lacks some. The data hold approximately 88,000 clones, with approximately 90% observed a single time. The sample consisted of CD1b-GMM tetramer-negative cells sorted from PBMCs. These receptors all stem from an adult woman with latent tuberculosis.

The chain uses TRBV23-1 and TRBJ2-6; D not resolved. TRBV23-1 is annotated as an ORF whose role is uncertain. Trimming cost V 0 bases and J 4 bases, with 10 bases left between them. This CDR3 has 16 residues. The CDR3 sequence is CASSQSPGLGANVLTF. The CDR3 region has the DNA TGCGCCAGCAGTCAATCCCCAGGTTTGGGGGCCAACGTCCTGACTTTC.

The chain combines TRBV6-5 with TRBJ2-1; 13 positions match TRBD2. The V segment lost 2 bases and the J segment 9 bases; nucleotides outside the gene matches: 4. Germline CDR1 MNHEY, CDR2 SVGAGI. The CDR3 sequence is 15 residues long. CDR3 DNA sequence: TGTGCCAGCAGTTACCGGACTAGCGGGGGTGGTGAGCAGTTCTTC. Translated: CASSYRTSGGGEQFF.

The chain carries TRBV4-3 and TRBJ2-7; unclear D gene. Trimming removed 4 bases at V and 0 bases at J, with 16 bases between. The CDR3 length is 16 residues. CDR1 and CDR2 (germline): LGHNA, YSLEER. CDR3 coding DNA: TGCGCCAGCAGCCCCGGGTGCCGGCAGCCCTCCTACGAGCAGTACGTC. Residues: CASSPGCRQPSYEQYV.

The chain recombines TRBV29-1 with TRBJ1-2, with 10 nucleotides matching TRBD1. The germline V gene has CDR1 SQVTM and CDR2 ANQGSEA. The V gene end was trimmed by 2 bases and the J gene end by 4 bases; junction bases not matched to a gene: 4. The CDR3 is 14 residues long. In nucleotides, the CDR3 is TGCAGCGTTGAAAGGACAGGGGGATTCTATGGCTACACCTTC. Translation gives CSVERTGGFYGYTF.